The sequence of this T cell receptor beta chain was determined in a study of chemoradiotherapy in HPV16-positive cancers. Looking at the study overall: Candidate HPV-specific T-cell clones and common TCR motifs came from functional assays in a couple of HPV16-positive patients.

The table lists this clone with a few counts. Measured with immunoSEQ multiplex PCR; TCRdb has only the in-frame clones, and not every one. Of about 21,000 clones listed, around 87% are singletons. CDR1 and CDR2 from the germline V gene are LGHNA and YNFKEQ. The CDR3 length is 15 residues. J was trimmed by 4 bases and V by 0 bases; bases with no gene match: 4. The chain has TRBV4-2 and TRBJ1-2; 8 bases are shared with TRBD1. The sequences come from blood, collected from a patient who underwent chemoradiotherapy. This TCR derives from a human donor with HPV-associated anogenital cancer. CDR3 DNA sequence: TGTGCCAGCAGCCAAGATACAGGGGGGACCTATGGCTACACCTTC. It codes for CASSQDTGGTYGYTF.